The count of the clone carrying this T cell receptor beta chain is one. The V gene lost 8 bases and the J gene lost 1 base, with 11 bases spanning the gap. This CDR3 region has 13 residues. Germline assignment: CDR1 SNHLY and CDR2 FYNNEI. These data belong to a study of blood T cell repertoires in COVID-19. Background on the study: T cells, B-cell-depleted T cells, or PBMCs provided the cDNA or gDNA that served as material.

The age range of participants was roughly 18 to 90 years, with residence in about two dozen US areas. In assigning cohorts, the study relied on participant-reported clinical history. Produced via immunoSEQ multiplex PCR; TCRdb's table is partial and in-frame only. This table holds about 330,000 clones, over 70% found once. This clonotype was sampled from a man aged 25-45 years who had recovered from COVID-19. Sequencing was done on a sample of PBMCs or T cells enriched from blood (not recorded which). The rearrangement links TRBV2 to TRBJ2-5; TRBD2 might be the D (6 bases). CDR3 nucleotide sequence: TGTGCCAGCGACCGGGGGTCCCAAGAGACCCAGTACTTC. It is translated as CASDRGSQETQYF.